This T cell receptor (beta chain) was documented in a study of lung T cells in sarcoidosis with Löfgren's syndrome. Germline CDR1 is SGHRS and CDR2 is YFSETQ. This CDR3 contains 14 residues. The junction had 3 bases not matched to a gene; V was cut back by 4 bases and J by 2 bases. Study-wide points: Shared TRAV12-1 and TRBV2 CDR3 motifs were reported across several patients.

One entry per CDR3 protein results from TCRdb running MiXCR on the reads. The sample includes under 20,000 distinct CDR3 sequences, 21% of them seen just once. This clonotype was observed a few times. Its target is not known. The source is a human donor with sarcoidosis (Löfgren's syndrome or another form), or a control subject (not recorded which). V and J are TRBV5-1 and TRBJ2-3, with 8 positions matching TRBD1. Sequenced sample: CD4+ T cells from bronchoalveolar lavage. In DNA form, the CDR3 reads TGCGCCAGCAGCCCGGGACAGGTCACAGATACGCAGTATTTT. It codes for CASSPGQVTDTQYF.